The T cell receptor (beta chain) under discussion was sequenced for a study of PD-1 blockade in classical Hodgkin lymphoma. Using immunoSEQ multiplex PCR, the repertoire was profiled, and TCRdb retains in-frame clones only, with some absent. Of 70,000 or so clones in the sample, over 85% were seen once. Study-level points and caveats: What drove the repertoire differences, possibly disease activity or prior therapy, has not been defined. As was reported, newly diagnosed patients showed lower baseline TCR diversity than healthy donors did.

This CDR3 is 13 amino acids long. Trimming stripped 7 bases from V and 1 base from J, with 10 bases between. Germline-derived CDR1 and CDR2 are MDHEN and SYDVKM. Notes on this clone: Its antigen is unknown.

Stated time point: newly diagnosed, previously untreated cHL patient sample. Serving as comparison were PBMCs from newly diagnosed, untreated classical Hodgkin lymphoma, which were sequenced alongside the relapsed/refractory trial patients. This TCR came from a human donor with classical Hodgkin lymphoma. The sample taken for sequencing was peripheral blood mononuclear cells (PBMCs). V is TRBV28 and J is TRBJ1-1; D is unclear. In DNA, the CDR3 is TGTGCCAGCACCGACACACCGAACACTGAAGCTTTCTTT. It codes for CASTDTPNTEAFF.